The present T cell receptor (beta chain) was sequenced within a study of vaccination effects on CD4 cells after COVID-19. Culture lasted about nine days before CD4+ T cell isolation. Germline CDR1 MNHEY, CDR2 SVGAGI. The CDR3 is made up of 11 amino acids. V trimming: 6 bases; J trimming: 8 bases; junction bases outside the gene matches: 3. Measured with immunoSEQ multiplex PCR; TCRdb has only the in-frame clones, and not every one. Among tens of thousands of clones listed, about 67% were seen once. In the case of this clone: Its target is not known.

The V gene is TRBV6-5, the J gene TRBJ1-2; 7 bases map to TRBD1. The starting material was CD4+ T cells from PBMCs cultured without peptide, obtained before COVID-19 vaccination. The clonotype comes from a human donor who received a COVID-19 vaccine. The CDR3 reads CASSQGVGYTF. The CDR3 nucleotides read TGTGCCAGCAGCCAGGGGGTAGGCTACACCTTC.